These 17 T cell receptor beta chains came from one sample sequenced in a study of response to subunit inactivated influenza vaccine. TCRdb independently ran MiXCR on the RT-PCR reads; one entry per CDR3 protein. The sample comprises under 550,000 distinct CDR3 sequences, around 7.9% of which are singletons, and roughly 14% rests with the top ten. The sample here was PBMCs from blood, taken about 24 months after vaccination. These receptors were taken from a man aged 45-69 years who received an inactivated influenza vaccine.

This clonotype showed up many times. The CDR3 bases are TGCAGTGCTAACCGTCGGGGCGAAGCCAAAAACATTCAGTACTTC. Its protein is CSANRRGEAKNIQYF. The chain has TRBV20-1 and TRBJ2-4; TRBD1 or TRBD2 may be the D gene (5 bases each). Germline CDR1 reads DFQATT; CDR2 reads SNEGSKA (reference sequence). This CDR3 has 15 residues. V lost 4 bases and J lost 0, with 13 bases in between.

This chain links TRBV20-1 with TRBJ2-3, with 10 bases matching TRBD1. The germline V gene has CDR1 DFQATT and CDR2 SNEGSKA (reference sequence). The CDR3 length is 15 residues. V lost 4 bases to trimming and J lost 6 bases; unmatched junction nucleotides: 10. CDR3 sequence (DNA): TGCAGTGCTACACGAGGGACAGGGGTATTGGATACGCAGTATTTT. Its protein is CSATRGTGVLDTQYF.

There are many counts of this clonotype. In DNA, the CDR3 is TGTGCCAGCTCACGGGACAGGGATAACTATGGCTACACCTTC. Translated: CASSRDRDNYGYTF. The V gene is TRBV18, the J gene TRBJ1-2, with TRBD1 identical over 9 bases. Germline lookup yields CDR1 KGHSH and CDR2 LQKENI. The CDR3 consists of 14 residues. V was clipped by 4 bases and J by 1 base; unmatched bases: 1.

This clonotype came up many times. The V call is TRBV9, the J call TRBJ2-1, with D tentatively TRBD2 (5 bases). Germline values: CDR1 SGDLS, CDR2 YYNGEE. The CDR3 contains 13 residues. V was trimmed by 3 bases and J by 3 bases, leaving 7 bases between them. CDR3 DNA sequence: TGTGCCAGCAGCGCCCGGGACTACAATGAGCAGTTCTTC. Amino acid sequence: CASSARDYNEQFF.

This clonotype was counted between two and nine times. J is TRBJ2-1 and V is TRBV14; D is perhaps TRBD1 or TRBD2 (5 bases each). Trimming took 2 bases from V and 6 from J, leaving 14 bases between them. This CDR3 is built from 15 residues. Germline V gene data show CDR1 as SGHDN and CDR2 as FVKESK. The CDR3 is CASSQPGTLVNEQFF. The CDR3 DNA reads TGTGCCAGCAGCCAACCCGGGACCCTTGTCAATGAGCAGTTCTTC.

V gene TRBV12-3 or TRBV12-4 combines with J gene TRBJ2-3; possibly TRBD1 for D (5 bases). The CDR3 sequence is 15 residues long. V was cut by 4 bases and J by 5 bases, with 16 bases left in between. The CDR3, as DNA: TGTGCCAGCAGTTCAGGGCCTCGGCCTGGAGATACGCAGTATTTT. Protein product: CASSSGPRPGDTQYF.

This clonotype has ten or more counts. The rearrangement links TRBV7-6 to TRBJ2-1, with D possibly being TRBD1 (5 bases). Germline V gene sequence: CDR1 SGHVS, CDR2 FNYEAQ. The CDR3 is 15 amino acids. V dropped 0 bases and J dropped 5 bases, with 11 bases sitting between them. The CDR3 coding sequence is TGTGCCAGCAGCTTAGCGTCTCTAGGGGACAATGAGCAGTTCTTC. This codes for CASSLASLGDNEQFF.

This clonotype was recorded many times. This CDR3 reads CASSLAGNQETQYF. CDR3 DNA: TGTGCCAGCAGTTTAGCGGGCAACCAAGAGACCCAGTACTTC. The V call is TRBV27, the J call TRBJ2-5, with a possible D match to TRBD2 (5 bases). The CDR3 covers 14 residues. The V gene lost 2 bases and the J gene lost 0 bases, with 7 bases spanning the gap. Germline CDR1 MNHEY, CDR2 SMNVEV (reference sequence).

In its sample, this clonotype was seen many times. The J gene is TRBJ2-5, the V gene TRBV3-1; no clear D. Germline CDR1 reads LGHDT; CDR2 reads YNNKEL (reference sequence). V was pared by 0 bases and J by 1 base, with 9 bases between. The CDR3 spans 15 residues. In nucleotides, the CDR3 is TGTGCCAGCAGCCAAGATAGTGGTTCCCAAGAGACCCAGTACTTC. Amino acid sequence: CASSQDSGSQETQYF.

This clonotype was seen only a few times. This sequence joins TRBV11-2 and TRBJ2-3; D is undetermined. Per germline, CDR1 SGHAT and CDR2 FQNNGV. V was pared by 0 bases and J by 2 bases, with 6 bases between. CDR3 size: 14 residues. CDR3 sequence (DNA): TGTGCCAGCAGCTTAGAGCGGCTCACAGATACGCAGTATTTT. Translating gives CASSLERLTDTQYF.

This clonotype has ten or more counts. Compared with germline, one end of the junction differs, possibly owing to a read error. The chain's CDR3 is CASSHGQGRTF. The CDR3, as DNA: TGTGCCAGCAGTCATGGACAGGGACGGACTTTT. The gene calls are TRBV12-3 or TRBV12-4 and TRBJ1-5; 8 nucleotides align to TRBD1. The CDR3 totals 11 residues.

This clonotype turned up a few times. The J gene is TRBJ2-3, the V gene TRBV5-1; 9 bases match TRBD1. This CDR3 region has 14 residues. J lost 5 bases, V lost 4 bases, and 5 bases had no gene match. CDR1 is SGHRS and CDR2 is YFSETQ in the germline V gene. The CDR3 region is CASSKGQGRDTQYF. Written as DNA, the CDR3 is TGCGCCAGCAGCAAGGGACAGGGAAGAGATACGCAGTATTTT. Filled out from reference TRBV5-1 and TRBJ2-3, the complete variable domain reads KAGVTQTPRYLIKTRGQQVTLSCSPISGHRSVSWYQQTPGQGLQFLFEYFSETQRNKGNFPGRFSGRQFSNSRSEMNVSTLELGDSALYLCASSKGQGRDTQYFGPGTRLTVL.

In this sample, this clonotype turned up many times. This chain connects TRBV20-1 to TRBJ2-3; unclear D gene. The CDR3 consists of 15 residues. V was shortened by 0 bases and J by 0 bases, with 10 bases between the two germline ends. Germline loops: CDR1 DFQATT, CDR2 SNEGSKA (reference sequence). The CDR3 protein is CSARDDGLSTDTQYF. The CDR3 DNA reads TGCAGTGCTAGAGATGACGGGCTTAGCACAGATACGCAGTATTTT.

This clonotype was recorded many times. This chain connects TRBV14 to TRBJ1-1; D gene ambiguous. Germline CDR1 reads SGHDN; CDR2 reads FVKESK. Trimming took off 3 bases at V and 2 bases at J, with 10 bases between the two ends. This CDR3 spans 14 amino acids. Here the CDR3 reads CASSQRQYNTEAFF. The CDR3 coding sequence is TGTGCCAGCAGCCAGAGGCAATATAACACTGAAGCTTTCTTT.

This clonotype was picked up a small number of times. This chain uses TRBV11-2 with TRBJ2-1; 9 bases align to TRBD1. Trimming took 5 bases from V and 1 from J; bases not matched to a gene: 12. The CDR3 extends over 18 amino acids. Germline CDR1 is SGHAT and CDR2 is FQNNGV. CDR3 region: CASSIYNRGRRSYNEQFF. As DNA, the CDR3 is TGTGCCAGCAGCATATACAACAGGGGGCGCAGGTCCTACAATGAGCAGTTCTTC.

This clonotype was detected ten times or more. The J gene is TRBJ1-1, the V gene TRBV7-8, with 9 bases fitting TRBD1. The CDR3 has 15 amino acids. Germline V gene data show CDR1 as SGHVS and CDR2 as FQNEAQ. The V gene end was trimmed by 5 bases and the J gene end by 2 bases; junction bases not matched to a gene: 6. Written as DNA, the CDR3 is TGTGCCAGCAGCCCCCGACAGGGGGTAAACACTGAAGCTTTCTTT. As protein: CASSPRQGVNTEAFF.

This rearrangement joins TRBV3-1 to TRBJ1-6, with 7 bases identical to TRBD1. The CDR3 contains 14 residues. J was trimmed by 7 bases and V by 3 bases; bases with no gene match: 3. Looked up from germline, CDR1 is LGHDT and CDR2 is YNNKEL (reference sequence). The DNA for the CDR3 is TGTGCCAGCAGCCAGGGGACAGTAAATTCACCCCTCCACTTT. The encoded protein is CASSQGTVNSPLHF. The variable domain in full, with the rest retrieved from reference TRBV3-1 and TRBJ1-6, is DTAVSQTPKYLVTQMGNDKSIKCEQNLGHDTMYWYKQDSKKFLKIMFSYNNKELIINETVPNRFSPKSPDKAHLNLHINSLELGDSAVYFCASSQGTVNSPLHFGNGTRLTVT.